Below, 25 T cell receptor beta chains from the same sample are listed, as sequenced in a study of regulatory T cells in long-lasting Graves disease. This sample's time point: persistent/refractory GD, antithyroid drugs over 5 years with positive TRAb. There was RNA extracted from PBMCs, and the TCR library was made from it. Arm-PCR of CDR3 regions and iRepertoire HTBI primers were used to build TCR beta libraries. TCRdb fed the multiplex PCR reads into MiXCR, producing one record per CDR3 protein. This repertoire shows about 430,000 distinct CDR3 sequences, around 20% found once; its top ten account for around an eighth. Sequenced here: peripheral blood mononuclear cells (PBMCs), sampled when the disease was refractory, from a patient treated with antithyroid drugs. All receptors come from a female donor with Graves disease.

Turning to this clonotype: A read error may be the cause here, since a much bigger clone is one base away. The chain carries TRBV6-1 and TRBJ2-7; 7 positions match TRBD1. CDR1 is MNHNS, CDR2 SASEGT, per germline. The CDR3 has 14 residues. The V segment lost 4 bases and the J segment 2 bases; nucleotides outside the gene matches: 5. The CDR3 region is CASSAGTAPYEQYF. Written as DNA, the CDR3 is TGTGCCAGCAGTGCAGGGACAGCTCCCTACGAGCAGTACTTC.

The chain uses TRBV25-1 and TRBJ1-1; D might be TRBD1 (5 bases). The CDR3 runs 15 residues. V was cut by 0 bases and J by 9 bases, with 17 bases left in between. Germline loops: CDR1 MGHDK, CDR2 SYGVNS. The CDR3 is CASSEYAGGDPQAFF. DNA for the CDR3: TGTGCCAGCAGTGAATACGCCGGGGGAGATCCTCAAGCTTTCTTT.

Points on this clonotype: One end of the junction is discordant with germline, which a read error may explain. The chain recombines TRBV19 with TRBJ1-2; D call uncertain. Germline V gene data show CDR1 as LNHDA and CDR2 as SQIVND (reference sequence). CDR3 length: 13 residues. CDR3 region: CTSSSGGNYGYTF. The CDR3, as DNA: TGTACCAGTAGTAGTGGCGGTAACTATGGCTACACCTTC.

This clonotype came up many times. The chain couples TRBV28 to TRBJ1-4, with D tentatively TRBD1 (5 bases). The CDR3 spans 16 residues. Germline assignment: CDR1 MDHEN and CDR2 SYDVKM. V lost 5 bases, J lost 4 bases, and 17 bases lay in between. CDR3 sequence: CASSPRDSAVNEKLFF. CDR3 bases: TGTGCCAGCAGTCCACGGGACTCGGCGGTTAATGAAAAACTGTTTTTT.

The V call is TRBV4-1, the J call TRBJ1-5; D is ambiguous. The CDR3 is 17 residues long. Germline loops: CDR1 MGHRA, CDR2 YSYEKL. Deletions cut 0 bases from V and 2 bases from J, with 14 bases between. This chain's CDR3 is CASSQDLLTLGNQPQHF. The CDR3 region has the DNA TGCGCCAGCAGCCAAGATCTTCTAACTTTAGGCAATCAGCCCCAGCATTTT.

This rearrangement joins TRBV2 to TRBJ2-5; D perhaps matches TRBD1 (6 bases). Looked up from germline, CDR1 is SNHLY and CDR2 is FYNNEI. The CDR3 has 13 amino acids. The V end was cut by 6 bases, the J end by 5 bases, with 13 bases between. Here the CDR3 reads CASSYQGWETQYF. The CDR3 nucleotides are TGTGCCAGCAGCTACCAGGGGTGGGAGACCCAGTACTTC.

This chain links TRBV19 with TRBJ1-5; TRBD1 agrees at 9 bases. The length of the CDR3 is 14 residues. V shed 3 bases, J shed 8 bases, and the junction held 5 bases outside the gene matches. The V gene's germline CDR1 is LNHDA and CDR2 SQIVND (reference sequence). The CDR3 region has the DNA TGTGCCAGTAGTATTGGGACAGGGAGTAAGCCCCAGCATTTT. This codes for CASSIGTGSKPQHF.

This clonotype has a count of ten or more. The genes are TRBV2 and TRBJ2-6; tentatively, D is TRBD1 (5 bases). V lost 7 bases and J 2 bases, leaving 21 bases between the germline ends. The germline gives CDR1 SNHLY, CDR2 FYNNEI. The CDR3 spans 18 residues. The CDR3 DNA sequence: TGTGCCAGCACCCCGAAGACAGCAAAATCCCCTGGGGCCAACGTCCTGACTTTC. Translated: CASTPKTAKSPGANVLTF.

This clonotype was counted ten times or more. This rearrangement joins TRBV3-1 to TRBJ1-6; D is uncertain. Trimming left V 1 base short and J 7 bases short, with 11 bases between. Germline V CDR1 and CDR2: LGHDT, YNNKEL (reference sequence). This CDR3 spans 15 amino acids. The CDR3 sequence: CASSQASSKNSPLHF. CDR3 nucleotide sequence: TGTGCCAGCAGCCAAGCATCCAGCAAGAATTCACCCCTCCACTTT.

Many counts were recorded for this clonotype. This chain joins TRBV28 and TRBJ1-1; D unresolved. The length of the CDR3 is 13 residues. CDR1 is MDHEN, CDR2 SYDVKM, per germline. The germline V and J ends were trimmed by 2 bases and 8 bases, with 12 bases remaining between them. DNA for the CDR3: TGTGCCAGCAGTTTAGTGTGGAAGGCCGAAGCTTTCTTT. This sequence encodes CASSLVWKAEAFF.

This rearrangement joins TRBV3-1 to TRBJ2-2; D ambiguous. The V end lost 0 bases, the J end lost 4 bases, and 15 bases lay between the germline ends. CDR1 and CDR2 (germline): LGHDT, YNNKEL (reference sequence). The CDR3 totals 17 residues. Here the CDR3 DNA reads TGTGCCAGCAGCCAAGACTACGGGCAGCTCTTCACCGGGGAGCTGTTTTTT. Its translation: CASSQDYGQLFTGELFF.

Comments on this clonotype: This may arise from a read error, as a much more abundant clone is one base away. The chain is built from TRBV12-3 or TRBV12-4 and TRBJ2-7; D may be TRBD1 (6 bases). This CDR3 has 12 residues. This CDR3 is CAGSFPTGEQYF. CDR3 DNA: TGTGCCGGCAGTTTTCCCACAGGGGAGCAGTACTTC.

This clonotype has only a few counts. The chain recombines TRBV28 with TRBJ2-6; TRBD1 matches 7 bases. Germline CDR1 MDHEN, CDR2 SYDVKM. The CDR3 covers 17 residues. Trimming at V came to 6 bases and at J to 2 bases, leaving 10 bases not matched to a gene. CDR3 in amino acids: CASSRDSRQAGANVLTF. CDR3 DNA sequence: TGTGCCAGCAGCCGGGACAGCCGCCAGGCTGGGGCCAACGTCCTGACTTTC.

This clonotype was seen ten or more times. The chain couples TRBV2 to TRBJ2-4; tentative D call: TRBD1 (7 bases). Germline V gene sequence: CDR1 SNHLY, CDR2 FYNNEI. There are 13 residues in the CDR3. V shed 6 bases and J shed 8 bases, with 14 bases lying between them. CDR3 coding DNA: TGTGCCAGCAGCGATAGCAGGGGGGACATTCAGTACTTC. Amino acid sequence: CASSDSRGDIQYF. Supplemented by reference TRBV2 and TRBJ2-4, the full variable domain reads EPEVTQTPSHQVTQMGQEVILRCVPISNHLYFYWYRQILGQKVEFLVSFYNNEISEKSEIFDDQFSVERPDGSNFTLKIRSTKLEDSAMYFCASSDSRGDIQYFGAGTRLSVL.

At least ten counts were recorded for this clonotype. This chain uses TRBV7-3 with TRBJ2-2, with D hard to call. Germline values: CDR1 SGHTA, CDR2 FQGTGA. Trimming cost V 4 bases and J 9 bases, with 15 bases left between them. The CDR3 consists of 14 residues. The CDR3 DNA reads TGTGCCAGCAGCTCAAACCCCGCTCAGAGGGAGCTGTTTTTT. Residues: CASSSNPAQRELFF.

This clonotype was counted many times. CDR3 nucleotides: TGTGCCAGCAGTTTTTCGCGGGAGCGCCGCTACGAGCAGTACTTC. It encodes CASSFSRERRYEQYF. The rearrangement joins TRBV28 to TRBJ2-7, with 7 bases that match TRBD2. The length of the CDR3 is 15 residues. From germline, CDR1 is MDHEN and CDR2 SYDVKM. V shed 3 bases and J 3 bases; nucleotides not matched to a gene: 8. The complete variable domain, with remaining parts taken from reference TRBV28 and TRBJ2-7, reads DVKVTQSSRYLVKRTGEKVFLECVQDMDHENMFWYRQDPGLGLRLIYFSYDVKMKEKGDIPEGYSVSREKKERFSLILESASTNQTSMYLCASSFSRERRYEQYFGPGTRLTVT.

This clonotype was seen ten or more times. The V gene is TRBV28, the J gene TRBJ2-7; TRBD2 matches at 7 bases. The CDR3 contains 14 residues. CDR1 and CDR2 from the germline V gene are MDHEN and SYDVKM. V lost 5 bases and J lost 3; bases outside the gene matches: 7. The CDR3 spells CASSPGGSDYEQYF. The CDR3 DNA sequence: TGTGCCAGCAGTCCGGGGGGTAGCGACTACGAGCAGTACTTC.

On this clonotype: One base away lies a much larger clone, so this may be a sequencing read error. This chain uses TRBV6-1 with TRBJ2-7; 13 nucleotides match TRBD2. This CDR3 is 16 amino acids long. Germline-derived CDR1 and CDR2 are MNHNS and SASEGT. CDR3 DNA: TGTGCCTGCAGTGGGACTAGCGGGATAAAGCTTTACGAGCAGTACTTC. Protein product: CACSGTSGIKLYEQYF.

This clonotype was observed at least ten times. The chain uses TRBV27 and TRBJ2-5, with a tentative D call TRBD1 (6 bases). The length of the CDR3 is 14 residues. Looked up from germline, CDR1 is MNHEY and CDR2 is SMNVEV (reference sequence). V lost 2 bases and J lost 5, with 12 bases in between. CDR3 amino acids: CASSLRQVGETQYF. DNA for the CDR3: TGTGCCAGCAGTTTAAGACAGGTTGGGGAGACCCAGTACTTC.

This clonotype has ten or more counts. The J gene is TRBJ2-2, the V gene TRBV13; D is unclear. Germline CDR1 PRHDT, CDR2 FYEKMQ (reference sequence). This CDR3 is 16 amino acids long. V lost 4 bases to trimming and J lost 1 base, with 13 bases between them. This CDR3 is CASSSTGPQNTGELFF. In DNA form, the CDR3 reads TGTGCCAGCAGCTCCACCGGTCCCCAGAACACCGGGGAGCTGTTTTTT.

This rearrangement joins TRBV2 to TRBJ2-1, with D maybe TRBD2 (5 bases). The CDR3 extends over 13 amino acids. Trimming removed 6 bases at V and 8 bases at J, with 14 bases between. Germline loops: CDR1 SNHLY, CDR2 FYNNEI. The CDR3: CASSLLAGDEQFF. The CDR3 nucleotides read TGTGCCAGCAGCTTGCTGGCGGGCGATGAGCAGTTCTTC.

This clonotype was seen repeatedly, ten times or more. The chain joins TRBV28 to TRBJ1-5; 7 bases match TRBD1. The germline V gene has CDR1 MDHEN and CDR2 SYDVKM. The CDR3 is 15 residues long. V lost 2 bases to trimming and J lost 6 bases; unmatched junction nucleotides: 7. CDR3 loop: CASSLRSGGFQPQHF. The CDR3 DNA reads TGTGCCAGCAGTTTACGGTCAGGGGGATTTCAGCCCCAGCATTTT. The entire variable domain, with the rest obtained from reference TRBV28 and TRBJ1-5, is as follows: DVKVTQSSRYLVKRTGEKVFLECVQDMDHENMFWYRQDPGLGLRLIYFSYDVKMKEKGDIPEGYSVSREKKERFSLILESASTNQTSMYLCASSLRSGGFQPQHFGDGTRLSIL.

The chain joins TRBV20-1 to TRBJ1-1, with 7 bases aligning to TRBD1. J lost 6 bases, V lost 4 bases, and 5 bases had no gene match. This CDR3 has 12 amino acids. Germline-derived CDR1 and CDR2 are DFQATT and SNEGSKA (reference sequence). The CDR3 coding sequence is TGCAGTGCTACAGGGGACAGACCTGAAGCTTTCTTT. Translation gives CSATGDRPEAFF.

The rearrangement joins TRBV7-4 to TRBJ2-7; TRBD2 is a possible D gene (6 bases). The CDR3 sequence is 14 residues long. CDR1 SGHVT and CDR2 SQSDAQ come from the germline V gene. V lost 5 bases, J lost 2 bases, and 13 bases lay in between. The CDR3 protein is CASSVSGLTYEQYF. CDR3 nucleotide sequence: TGTGCCAGCAGCGTATCGGGACTCACCTACGAGCAGTACTTC.

This clonotype was counted ten times or more. V is TRBV15 and J is TRBJ1-1, with D perhaps TRBD1 (5 bases). In germline, CDR1 is LNHNV, CDR2 YYDKDF (reference sequence). This CDR3 has 13 residues. V was shortened by 5 bases and J by 6 bases, with 13 bases between the two germline ends. The CDR3 protein is CATSPDGDAEAFF. In DNA, the CDR3 is TGTGCCACCAGCCCTGACGGGGACGCTGAAGCTTTCTTT.